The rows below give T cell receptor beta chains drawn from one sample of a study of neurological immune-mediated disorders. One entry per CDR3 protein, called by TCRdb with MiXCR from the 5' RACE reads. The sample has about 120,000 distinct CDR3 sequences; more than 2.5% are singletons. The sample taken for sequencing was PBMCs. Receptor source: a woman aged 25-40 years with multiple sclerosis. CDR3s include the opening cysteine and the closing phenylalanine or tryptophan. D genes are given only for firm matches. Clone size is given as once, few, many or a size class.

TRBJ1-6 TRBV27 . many CASSLDQWSSPLHF TGTGCCAGCAGTTTAGACCAGTGGTCGTCACCCCTCCACTTT
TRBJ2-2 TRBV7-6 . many CASSPQVPTLNTGELFF TGTGCCAGCAGCCCCCAAGTCCCGACACTTAACACCGGGGAGCTGTTTTTT
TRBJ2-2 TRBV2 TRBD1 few CASRDRQLTGELFF TGTGCCAGCCGGGACAGACAGCTTACCGGGGAGCTGTTTTTT
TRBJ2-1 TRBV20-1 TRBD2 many CSARDSLAVYNEQFF TGCAGTGCTAGAGATTCCCTAGCGGTATACAATGAGCAGTTCTTC
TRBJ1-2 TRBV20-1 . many CSASWRDYGYTF TGCAGTGCTAGTTGGAGGGACTATGGCTACACCTTC
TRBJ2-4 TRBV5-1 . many CASSLDLAKNIQYF TGCGCCAGCAGCTTGGACCTAGCCAAAAACATTCAGTACTTC
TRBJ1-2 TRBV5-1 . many CASSLGGWDYGYTF TGCGCCAGCAGCTTGGGCGGTTGGGACTATGGCTACACCTTC
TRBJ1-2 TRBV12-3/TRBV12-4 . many CASTNGGSYGYTF TGTGCCAGCACAAACGGTGGAAGCTATGGCTACACCTTC
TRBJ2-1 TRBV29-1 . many CSVDVWSGDNEQFF TGCAGCGTTGACGTATGGTCAGGGGACAATGAGCAGTTCTTC
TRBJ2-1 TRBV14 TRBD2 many CASSHGAGASYNEQFF TGTGCCAGCAGCCACGGAGCGGGAGCCTCCTACAATGAGCAGTTCTTC
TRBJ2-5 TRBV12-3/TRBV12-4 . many CASNGLAEASWETQYF TGTGCCAGCAACGGATTAGCGGAGGCGAGTTGGGAGACCCAGTACTTC
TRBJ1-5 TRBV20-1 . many CSANPGSNSNQPQHF TGCAGTGCTAACCCAGGGAGTAATAGCAATCAGCCCCAGCATTTT
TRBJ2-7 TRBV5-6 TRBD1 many CASSSGTGLFEQYF TGTGCCAGCAGCTCCGGGACAGGGTTATTCGAGCAGTACTTC
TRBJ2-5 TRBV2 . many CASSESIGGSLETQYF TGTGCCAGCAGTGAAAGCATTGGGGGCTCCTTGGAGACCCAGTACTTC
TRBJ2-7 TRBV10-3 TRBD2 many CAISETTSEYYEQYF TGTGCCATCAGTGAGACGACTAGCGAATACTACGAGCAGTACTTC
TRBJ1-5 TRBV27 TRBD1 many CASSSGGSSNQPQHF TGTGCCAGCAGTTCAGGGGGATCAAGCAATCAGCCCCAGCATTTT
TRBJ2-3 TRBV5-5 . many CASSLRVDSTDTQYF TGTGCCAGCAGCCTCAGGGTCGATTCCACAGATACGCAGTATTTT